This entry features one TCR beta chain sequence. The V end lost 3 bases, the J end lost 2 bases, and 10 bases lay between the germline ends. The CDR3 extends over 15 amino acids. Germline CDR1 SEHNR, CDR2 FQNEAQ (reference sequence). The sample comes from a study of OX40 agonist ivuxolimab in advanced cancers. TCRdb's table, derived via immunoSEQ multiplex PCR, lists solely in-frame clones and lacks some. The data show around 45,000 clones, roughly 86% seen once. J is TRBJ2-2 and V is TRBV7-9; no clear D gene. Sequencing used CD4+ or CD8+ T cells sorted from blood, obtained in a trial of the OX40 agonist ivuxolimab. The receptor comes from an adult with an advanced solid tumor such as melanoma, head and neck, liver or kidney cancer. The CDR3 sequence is CASSFIPGNTGELFF. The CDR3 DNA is TGTGCCAGCAGCTTTATACCGGGTAACACCGGGGAGCTGTTTTTT.